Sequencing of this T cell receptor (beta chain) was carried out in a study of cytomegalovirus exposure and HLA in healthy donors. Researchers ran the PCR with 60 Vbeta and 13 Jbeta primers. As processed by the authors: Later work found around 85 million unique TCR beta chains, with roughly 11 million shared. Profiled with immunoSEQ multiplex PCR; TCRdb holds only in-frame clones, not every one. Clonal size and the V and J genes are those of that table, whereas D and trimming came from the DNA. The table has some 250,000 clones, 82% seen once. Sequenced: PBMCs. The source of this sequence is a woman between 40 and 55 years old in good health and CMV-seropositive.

The CDR3 DNA reads as TGTGCCAGCAGCTTGGTCCGTCCACGCACAGGGGGCAACGAGCAGTACTTC. It yields the protein CASSLVRPRTGGNEQYF. The V call is TRBV5-4, the J call TRBJ2-7; 9 nucleotides agree with TRBD1. The CDR3 is 17 residues long. With V trimmed by 0 bases and J by 5 bases, 12 bases remained unmatched. Looked up from germline, CDR1 is SGHNT and CDR2 is YYREEE (reference sequence).